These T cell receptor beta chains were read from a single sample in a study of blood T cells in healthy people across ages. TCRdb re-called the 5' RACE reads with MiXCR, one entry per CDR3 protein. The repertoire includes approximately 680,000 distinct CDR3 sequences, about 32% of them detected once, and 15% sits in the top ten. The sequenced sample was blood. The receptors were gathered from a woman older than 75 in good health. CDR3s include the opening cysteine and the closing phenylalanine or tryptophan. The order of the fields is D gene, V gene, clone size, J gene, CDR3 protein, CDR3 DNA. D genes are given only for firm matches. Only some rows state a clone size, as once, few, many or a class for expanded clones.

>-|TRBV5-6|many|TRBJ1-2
CASSPWTLREYGYTF
TGTGCCAGCAGCCCCTGGACCCTCCGGGAGTATGGCTACACCTTC
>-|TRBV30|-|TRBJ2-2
CAWSVRGITGELFF
TGTGCCTGGAGTGTACGGGGGATCACCGGGGAGCTGTTTTTT
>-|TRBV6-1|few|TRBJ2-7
CASSALLSRGEQYF
TGTGCCAGCAGTGCCTTGCTGTCAAGAGGCGAGCAGTACTTC
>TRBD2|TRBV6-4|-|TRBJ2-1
CASSDGTSGGYEQFF
TGTGCCAGCAGTGACGGGACTAGCGGGGGGTATGAGCAGTTCTTC
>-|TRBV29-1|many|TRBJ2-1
CSAPWGNEQFF
TGCAGCGCCCCCTGGGGCAATGAGCAGTTCTTC
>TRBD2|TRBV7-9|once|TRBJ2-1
CASSPRLAGGPNNEQFF
TGTGCCAGCAGCCCGCGACTAGCGGGGGGGCCCAACAATGAGCAGTTCTTC
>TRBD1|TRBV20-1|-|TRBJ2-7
CSASDRGQYEQYF
TGCAGTGCTTCGGATAGGGGGCAATACGAGCAGTACTTC
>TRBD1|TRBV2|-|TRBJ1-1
CASSEVTGDNTEAFF
TGTGCCAGCAGTGAAGTGACAGGGGACAACACTGAAGCTTTCTTT
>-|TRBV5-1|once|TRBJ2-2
CASSLDPTNTGELFF
TGCGCCAGCAGCTTAGATCCGACGAACACCGGGGAGCTGTTTTTT
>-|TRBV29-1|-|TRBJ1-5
CSVEGVSVQPQHF
TGCAGCGTTGAAGGGGTCAGCGTTCAGCCCCAGCATTTT
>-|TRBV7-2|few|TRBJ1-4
CASSVTGAGQNEKLFF
TGTGCCAGCAGCGTTACAGGAGCCGGTCAAAATGAAAAACTGTTTTTT
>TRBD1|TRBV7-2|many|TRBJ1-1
CASSVGQDTEAFF
TGTGCCAGCAGCGTAGGACAGGATACTGAAGCTTTCTTT
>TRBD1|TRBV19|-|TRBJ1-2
CASEQGKDYGYTF
TGTGCCAGTGAACAGGGGAAAGACTATGGCTACACCTTC
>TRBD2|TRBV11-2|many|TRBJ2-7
CASSLAASGGRDEQYF
TGTGCCAGCAGCTTAGCGGCTAGCGGGGGTAGAGACGAGCAGTACTTC
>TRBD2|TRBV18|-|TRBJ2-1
CASSPLLADYNEQFF
TGTGCCAGCTCACCACTGCTAGCGGACTACAATGAGCAGTTCTTC
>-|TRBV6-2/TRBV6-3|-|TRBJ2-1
CASSYVGGWYNEQFF
TGTGCCAGCAGTTACGTGGGCGGTTGGTACAATGAGCAGTTCTTC
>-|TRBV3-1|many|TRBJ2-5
CASSSLVTVETQYF
TGTGCCAGCAGCTCTCTTGTTACCGTAGAGACCCAGTACTTC
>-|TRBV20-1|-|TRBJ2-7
CSATGTRGEQYF
TGCAGTGCCACCGGGACCCGGGGCGAGCAGTACTTC
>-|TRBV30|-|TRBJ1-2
CAWSVLGYGYTF
TGTGCCTGGAGTGTACTCGGCTACGGCTACACCTTC
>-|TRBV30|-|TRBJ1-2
CAWSVLVGADGDTF
TGTGCCTGGAGTGTACTCGTGGGAGCGGATGGCGACACCTTC
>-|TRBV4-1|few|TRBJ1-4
CASSQLQTTNEKLFF
TGCGCCAGCAGCCAACTACAAACAACTAATGAAAAACTGTTTTTT
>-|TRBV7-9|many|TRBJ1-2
CASSHRVDYGYTF
TGTGCCAGCAGCCACAGGGTGGACTATGGCTACACCTTC
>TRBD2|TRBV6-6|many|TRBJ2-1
CASRTGLAGNLNEQFF
TGTGCCAGCAGGACCGGACTAGCGGGGAACCTCAATGAGCAGTTCTTC
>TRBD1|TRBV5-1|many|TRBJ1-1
CASSLSGQGYTEAFF
TGCGCCAGCAGCTTGTCGGGACAGGGGTACACTGAAGCTTTCTTT
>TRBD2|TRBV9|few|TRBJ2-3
CASSLRLAPGLPDTQYF
TGTGCCAGCAGCTTACGACTAGCGCCAGGCCTCCCGGATACGCAGTATTTT
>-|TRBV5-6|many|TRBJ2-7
CASSLDQGAYEQYF
TGTGCCAGCAGCTTGGATCAGGGCGCGTACGAGCAGTACTTC
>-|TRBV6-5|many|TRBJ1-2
CASSPPPPYGYTF
TGTGCCAGCAGTCCCCCGCCTCCCTATGGCTACACCTTC
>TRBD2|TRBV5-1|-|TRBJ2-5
CASSLPTSGGETPQETQYF
TGCGCCAGCAGCCTCCCGACTAGCGGGGGGGAGACACCCCAAGAGACCCAGTACTTC
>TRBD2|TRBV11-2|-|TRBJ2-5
CASSLDIALAGGHQETQYF
TGTGCCAGCAGCTTAGATATCGCACTAGCGGGGGGGCACCAAGAGACCCAGTACTTC
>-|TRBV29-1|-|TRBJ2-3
CSVVWRGTDTQYF
TGCAGCGTTGTTTGGCGCGGCACAGATACGCAGTATTTT
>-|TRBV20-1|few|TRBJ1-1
CSAPGRVNTEAFF
TGCAGTGCTCCAGGCCGGGTGAACACTGAAGCTTTCTTT